The T cell receptor beta chain described here comes from a study of cytomegalovirus exposure and HLA in healthy donors. The PCR used 60 Vbeta and 13 Jbeta primers. TCRdb keeps only in-frame clones here, not all; method: immunoSEQ multiplex PCR. Of 150,000 to 200,000 clones in the sample, around 83% were seen once. The sequencing sample was made of PBMCs. This receptor was identified in a man aged 45-65 years in good health and CMV-seropositive.

In DNA form, the CDR3 reads TGCGCCAGCAGCTTGATGGGGGGTTTGGATACGCAGTATTTT. Translation gives CASSLMGGLDTQYF. The chain uses TRBV5-1 and TRBJ2-3; TRBD2 might be the D (6 bases). V shed 1 base and J shed 6 bases, with 12 bases lying between them. Germline loops: CDR1 SGHRS, CDR2 YFSETQ. The CDR3 loop spans 14 amino acids.